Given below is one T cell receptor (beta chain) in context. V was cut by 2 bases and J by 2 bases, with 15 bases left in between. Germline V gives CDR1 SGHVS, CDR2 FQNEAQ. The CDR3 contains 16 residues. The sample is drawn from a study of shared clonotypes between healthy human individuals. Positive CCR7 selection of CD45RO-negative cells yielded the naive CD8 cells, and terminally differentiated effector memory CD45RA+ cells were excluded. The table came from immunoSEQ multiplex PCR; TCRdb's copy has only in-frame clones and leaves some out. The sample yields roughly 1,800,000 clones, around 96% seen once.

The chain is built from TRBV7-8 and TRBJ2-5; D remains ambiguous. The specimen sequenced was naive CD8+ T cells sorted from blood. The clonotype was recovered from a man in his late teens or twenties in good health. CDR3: CASSLTGWAGQETQYF. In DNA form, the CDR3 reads TGTGCCAGCAGCTTAACCGGCTGGGCTGGGCAAGAGACCCAGTACTTC.